Described below is a single TCR beta chain sequence and its context. Its antigen is currently unknown. The source of the sample is a study of graft-versus-host responses after intestinal transplantation. Study at large: Recipients obtained multivisceral, liver-intestinal, or isolated intestinal transplants.

Data came from immunoSEQ multiplex PCR; TCRdb stores just in-frame clones and leaves some out. The table includes 84,000 or so clones, roughly 91% detected once. Study-level points and caveats: Recipient marrow contained GvH clones, some of which appeared first in ileum or blood. The study found high graft-versus-host to host-versus-graft clonal ratios in allografts of patients with graft-donor T cell macrochimerism.

CDR1 GTSNPN and CDR2 SVGIG come from the germline V gene (reference sequence). The CDR3 runs 13 residues. V lost 3 bases and J 8 bases, leaving 16 bases between the germline ends. The starting material was unstimulated CD8+ T cells sorted from spleen or lymph node cells, obtained before transplant. The chain joins TRBV30 to TRBJ1-1; D remains ambiguous. The sequence came from a human donor who was the organ donor for an intestinal transplant. In DNA form, the CDR3 reads TGTGCCTGGAGCTTCCCGGTTACTAAAGAAGCTTTCTTT. Its protein is CAWSFPVTKEAFF.